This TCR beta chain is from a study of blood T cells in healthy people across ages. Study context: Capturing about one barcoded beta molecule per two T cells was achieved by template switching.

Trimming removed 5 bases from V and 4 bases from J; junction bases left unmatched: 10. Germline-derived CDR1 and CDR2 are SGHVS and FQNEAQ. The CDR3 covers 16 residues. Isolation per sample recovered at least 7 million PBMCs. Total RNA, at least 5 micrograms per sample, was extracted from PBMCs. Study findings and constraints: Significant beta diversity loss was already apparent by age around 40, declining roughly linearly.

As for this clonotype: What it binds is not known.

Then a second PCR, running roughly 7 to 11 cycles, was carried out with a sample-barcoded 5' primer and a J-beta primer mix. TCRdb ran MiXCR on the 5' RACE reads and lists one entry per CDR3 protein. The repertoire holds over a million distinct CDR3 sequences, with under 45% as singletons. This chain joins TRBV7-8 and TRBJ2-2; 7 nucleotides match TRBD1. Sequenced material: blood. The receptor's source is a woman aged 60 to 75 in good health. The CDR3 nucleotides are TGTGCCAGCAGCGTAGACAGGGTGACGTCCACCGGGGAGCTGTTTTTT. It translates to CASSVDRVTSTGELFF.